This T cell receptor beta chain was obtained from a study of cytomegalovirus exposure and HLA in healthy donors. Study-wide context: Around 190 million T cells yielded 117 million unique TCR beta sequences, as an earlier analysis found.

60 Vbeta and 13 Jbeta primers were used in PCR. The protocol was immunoSEQ multiplex PCR, while the TCRdb copy is restricted to in-frame clones and leaves out a portion. The sample has 35,000 to 45,000 clones. Source material: PBMCs. This clonotype was obtained from a male donor in good health and CMV-seronegative.

The CDR3 coding sequence is TGCGCCAGCAGCTCCCGCGGGGTTGACCTCACAGATACGCAGTATTTT. Its protein product is CASSSRGVDLTDTQYF. The genes are TRBV5-1 and TRBJ2-3, with D maybe TRBD2 (6 bases). Trimming cost V 3 bases and J 2 bases, with 16 bases left between them. This CDR3 has 16 amino acids. Germline V gene data show CDR1 as SGHRS and CDR2 as YFSETQ.